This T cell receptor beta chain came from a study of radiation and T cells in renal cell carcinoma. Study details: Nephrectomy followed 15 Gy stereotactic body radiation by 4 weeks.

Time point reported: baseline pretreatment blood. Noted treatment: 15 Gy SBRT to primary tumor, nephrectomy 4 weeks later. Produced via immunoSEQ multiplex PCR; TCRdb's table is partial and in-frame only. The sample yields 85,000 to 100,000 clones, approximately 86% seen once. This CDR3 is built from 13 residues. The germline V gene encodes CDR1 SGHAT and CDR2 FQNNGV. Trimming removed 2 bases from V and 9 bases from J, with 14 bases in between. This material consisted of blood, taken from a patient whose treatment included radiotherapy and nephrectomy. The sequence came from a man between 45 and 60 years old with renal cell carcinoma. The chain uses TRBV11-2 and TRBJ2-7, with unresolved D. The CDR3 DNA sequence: TGTGCCAGCAGCTTAAGCTGGCCTGGGTGGCAGTACTTC. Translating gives CASSLSWPGWQYF.